This TCR beta chain appears in the sequencing data of a study of T cell changes during pregnancy in multiple sclerosis. The CDR3 sequence is 13 residues long. CDR1 and CDR2 (germline): GTSNPN, SVGIG (reference sequence). Deletions cut 5 bases from V and 4 bases from J, with 14 bases between. This table comes from immunoSEQ multiplex PCR, and its TCRdb copy is limited to in-frame clones, with some not included. The data show about 75,000 clones, nearly 95% seen once. This rearrangement joins TRBV30 to TRBJ1-1; a possible D gene is TRBD1 (5 bases). This clonotype was sampled from a female donor with multiple sclerosis, enrolled in a pregnancy study. This material consisted of CD4+ T cells from peripheral blood mononuclear cells, taken after pregnancy. CDR3 in DNA: TGTGCCTGGTCTCATTCAGGGATCACTGAAGCTTTCTTT. It translates to CAWSHSGITEAFF.